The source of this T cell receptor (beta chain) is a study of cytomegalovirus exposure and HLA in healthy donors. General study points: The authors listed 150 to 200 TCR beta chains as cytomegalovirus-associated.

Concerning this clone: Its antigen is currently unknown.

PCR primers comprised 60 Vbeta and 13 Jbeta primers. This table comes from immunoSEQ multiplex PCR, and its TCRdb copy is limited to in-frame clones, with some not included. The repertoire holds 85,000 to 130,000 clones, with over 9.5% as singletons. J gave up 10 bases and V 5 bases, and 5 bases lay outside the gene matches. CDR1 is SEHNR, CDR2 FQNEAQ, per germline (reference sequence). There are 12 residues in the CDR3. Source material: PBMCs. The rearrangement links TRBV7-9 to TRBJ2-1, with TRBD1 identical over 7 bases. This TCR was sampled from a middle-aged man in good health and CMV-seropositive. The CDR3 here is CASSEKGGEQFF. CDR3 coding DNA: TGTGCCAGCAGCGAAAAAGGGGGCGAGCAGTTCTTC.